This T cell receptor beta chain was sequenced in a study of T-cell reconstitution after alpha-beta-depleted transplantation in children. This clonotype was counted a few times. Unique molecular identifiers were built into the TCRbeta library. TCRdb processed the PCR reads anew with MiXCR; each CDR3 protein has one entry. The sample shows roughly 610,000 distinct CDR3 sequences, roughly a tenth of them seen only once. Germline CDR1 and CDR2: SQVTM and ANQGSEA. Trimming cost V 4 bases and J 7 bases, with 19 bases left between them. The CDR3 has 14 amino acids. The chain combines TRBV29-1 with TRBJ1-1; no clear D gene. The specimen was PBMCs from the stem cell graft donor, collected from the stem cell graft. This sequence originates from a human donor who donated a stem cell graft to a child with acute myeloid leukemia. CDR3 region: CSVVLWDLDGEAFF. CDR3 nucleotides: TGCAGCGTTGTATTGTGGGATTTGGACGGTGAAGCTTTCTTT. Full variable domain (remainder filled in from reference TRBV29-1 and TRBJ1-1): SAVISQKPSRDICQRGTSLTIQCQVDSQVTMMFWYRQQPGQSLTLIATANQGSEATYESGFVIDKFPISRPNLTFSTLTVSNMSPEDSSIYLCSVVLWDLDGEAFFGQGTRLTVV.